The 2 T cell receptor beta chains below were found in one sample sequenced in a study of cytomegalovirus exposure and HLA in healthy donors. With 60 Vbeta and 13 Jbeta primers, the PCR was carried out. TCRdb keeps only in-frame clones here, not all; method: immunoSEQ multiplex PCR. The data show 110,000 to 150,000 clones, approximately 68% seen once. The sequencing input was PBMCs. These TCRs come from a man in his sixties in good health and CMV-seronegative.

The V gene is TRBV5-4, the J gene TRBJ1-1; weak D call: TRBD1 (5 bases). Germline CDR1 is SGHNT and CDR2 is YYREEE (reference sequence). This CDR3 is built from 15 residues. Trimming took off 0 bases at V and 0 bases at J, with 9 bases between the two ends. The CDR3 region is CASSLEAGMNTEAFF. The CDR3 nucleotides read TGTGCCAGCAGCTTGGAGGCAGGGATGAACACTGAAGCTTTCTTT.

The chain's CDR3 is CASRVPGQEGNEQFF. Here the CDR3 DNA reads TGTGCCAGCAGGGTTCCGGGACAGGAGGGCAATGAGCAGTTCTTC. J is TRBJ2-1 and V is TRBV7-9; 8 bases fit TRBD1. This CDR3 has 15 residues. Trimming at V came to 6 bases and at J to 6 bases, leaving 10 bases not matched to a gene. Germline CDR1 and CDR2: SEHNR and FQNEAQ (reference sequence).